The 24 T cell receptor beta chains below were found in one sample sequenced in a study of T cell changes during pregnancy in multiple sclerosis. Using immunoSEQ multiplex PCR, the repertoire was profiled, and TCRdb retains in-frame clones only, with some absent. The data hold about 59,000 clones, with 80% to 95% observed a single time. The sequencing used peripheral blood, collected in the third trimester of pregnancy. The receptor source for this set is a female donor in good health, enrolled as a control in a pregnancy study.

This sequence joins TRBV19 and TRBJ1-2; D not resolved. V was clipped by 0 bases and J by 0 bases, with 11 bases between them. The CDR3 length is 16 residues. The germline CDR1 and CDR2 sequences are LNHDA and SQIVND (reference sequence). The CDR3 loop reads CASSIESHISNYGYTF. For the CDR3, the DNA is TGTGCCAGTAGTATAGAGTCCCACATATCTAACTATGGCTACACCTTC.

V usage is TRBV2 and J usage is TRBJ1-1, with 7 bases matching TRBD1. The CDR3 is 14 amino acids. Germline assignment: CDR1 SNHLY and CDR2 FYNNEI. Germline trimming cut 6 bases from V and 4 bases from J; bases unmatched to any gene: 8. CDR3 coding DNA: TGTGCCAGCAGGGCTGACAGGGCGAGCACTGAAGCTTTCTTT. It codes for CASRADRASTEAFF.

The rearrangement uses TRBV2 and TRBJ1-5; no definite D call. The CDR3 spans 16 residues. Trimming removed 4 bases at V and 6 bases at J, with 19 bases between. Germline assignment: CDR1 SNHLY and CDR2 FYNNEI. For the CDR3, the DNA is TGTGCCAGCAGTGCGGTGTCCTCCACCCTAAGTCAGCCCCAGCATTTT. Translated: CASSAVSSTLSQPQHF.

J is TRBJ1-2 and V is TRBV6-6, with D possibly being TRBD1 (6 bases). V was clipped by 6 bases and J by 7 bases, with 18 bases between them. Germline V gene lookup returns CDR1 MNHNY and CDR2 SVGAGI (reference sequence). The CDR3 runs 14 residues. The DNA for the CDR3 is TGTGCCAGCAGGAACAGGGACCTATTCTCTGGCTACACCTTC. Translated, it gives CASRNRDLFSGYTF.

Turning to this clone: One junction end does not reproduce the germline sequence, and a read error may be involved. DNA of the CDR3: TGTGCTAGCAGCTTGGGAGCGGGGGGGCCAATTAGCACAGATACGCAGTATTTT. Its protein product is CASSLGAGGPISTDTQYF. The chain employs TRBV7-7 and TRBJ2-3; 10 positions agree with TRBD2. Germline values: CDR1 SSHAT, CDR2 FNYEAQ (reference sequence). This CDR3 comprises 18 residues.

The chain has TRBV7-3 and TRBJ2-1, with 8 bases lining up with TRBD1. CDR3 length: 15 residues. With 5 bases clipped from V and 2 bases from J, the junction kept 5 bases outside the gene matches. In germline, CDR1 is SGHTA, CDR2 FQGTGA. CDR3 sequence: CASSVDRETYNEQFF. CDR3 nucleotide sequence: TGTGCCAGCAGCGTGGACAGGGAAACCTACAATGAGCAGTTCTTC.

This clone was detected only once. The chain recombines TRBV27 with TRBJ1-2; maybe TRBD1 (5 bases). In germline, CDR1 is MNHEY, CDR2 SMNVEV (reference sequence). Deletions cut 2 bases from V and 7 bases from J, with 20 bases between. The CDR3 totals 16 residues. DNA of the CDR3: TGTGCCAGCAGTTTAGGCCCCTCTACAGGTCTAATTGGCTACACCTTC. This sequence encodes CASSLGPSTGLIGYTF.

The chain recombines TRBV7-3 with TRBJ2-5; D possibly corresponds to TRBD2 (6 bases). CDR1 SGHTA and CDR2 FQGTGA come from the germline V gene. The CDR3 has 15 amino acids. V lost 4 bases, J lost 2 bases, and 14 bases lay in between. In DNA form, the CDR3 reads TGTGCCAGCAGCTCCTTTGGTAGCGGACAAGAGACCCAGTACTTC. Translating gives CASSSFGSGQETQYF. The full variable domain, with the rest looked up from reference TRBV7-3 and TRBJ2-5, is GAGVSQTPSNKVTEKGKYVELRCDPISGHTALYWYRQSLGQGPEFLIYFQGTGAADDSGLPNDRFFAVRPEGSVSTLKIQRTERGDSAVYLCASSSFGSGQETQYFGPGTRLLVL.

The J gene is TRBJ2-7, the V gene TRBV27, with 7 bases fitting TRBD2. J gave up 4 bases and V 4 bases, and 10 bases lay outside the gene matches. The CDR3 spans 15 residues. Germline V gene lookup returns CDR1 MNHEY and CDR2 SMNVEV (reference sequence). The CDR3 here is CASSSPQRGGYEQYF. CDR3 DNA: TGTGCCAGCAGTTCCCCCCAGCGGGGAGGTTACGAGCAGTACTTC.

This chain links TRBV7-8 with TRBJ2-3; maybe TRBD1 (6 bases). Germline loops: CDR1 SGHVS, CDR2 FQNEAQ. The CDR3 extends over 16 amino acids. V lost 1 base and J lost 7, with 18 bases in between. The CDR3 protein is CASSLGGAGTPYTQYF. As DNA, the CDR3 is TGTGCCAGCAGCTTAGGAGGTGCCGGGACACCCTATACGCAGTATTTT.

The gene calls are TRBV28 and TRBJ1-1; 9 bases are shared with TRBD1. The CDR3 spans 13 residues. Germline CDR1 MDHEN, CDR2 SYDVKM. Trimming removed 9 bases from V and 11 bases from J; junction bases left unmatched: 13. For the CDR3, the DNA is TGTGCCAGTCACTTCCGGGACAGGGCGGGTGCTTTCTTT. This codes for CASHFRDRAGAFF.

The count of this clone is one. This chain uses TRBV14 with TRBJ1-2; D might be TRBD1 (5 bases). Deletions cut 3 bases from V and 6 bases from J, with 29 bases between. This CDR3 region has 19 residues. Per the germline V gene, CDR1 is SGHDN and CDR2 is FVKESK. CDR3 DNA: TGTGCCAGCAGCCACCTCGACAGCTTCTCCACTCACCCCGAGGATGGCTACACCTTC. It codes for CASSHLDSFSTHPEDGYTF. The full variable domain, rest sourced from reference TRBV14 and TRBJ1-2, is EAGVTQFPSHSVIEKGQTVTLRCDPISGHDNLYWYRRVMGKEIKFLLHFVKESKQDESGMPNNRFLAERTGGTYSTLKVQPAELEDSGVYFCASSHLDSFSTHPEDGYTFGSGTRLTVV.

This sequence joins TRBV13 and TRBJ2-7; 8 positions agree with TRBD2. V dropped 5 bases and J dropped 0; count of bases not matched to a gene: 9. The CDR3 consists of 16 residues. Germline CDR1 is PRHDT and CDR2 is FYEKMQ (reference sequence). The CDR3 DNA is TGTGCCAGCAGCCCCCGCCGGACTAGCAGCTCCTACGAGCAGTACTTC. It yields the protein CASSPRRTSSSYEQYF.

The CDR3 DNA sequence: TGTGCCAGCAGCCTTGGCACAGGCTACGAGCAGTACTTC. Translated: CASSLGTGYEQYF. J is TRBJ2-7 and V is TRBV7-2; TRBD1 is a possible D gene (5 bases). The V and J ends lost 5 bases and 3 bases respectively, with 11 bases between them. The CDR3 consists of 13 residues. The germline V gene encodes CDR1 SGHTA and CDR2 FQGNSA.

This clone showed up just once. CDR3 nucleotide sequence: TGTGCCAGCAGGACGACGTGGACCGGGGATCAGCCCCAGCATTTT. Amino acids: CASRTTWTGDQPQHF. The gene calls are TRBV6-5 and TRBJ1-5, with D uncertain. The CDR3 runs 15 residues. V gave up 6 bases and J gave up 5 bases, with 17 bases separating them. Germline CDR1 and CDR2: MNHEY and SVGAGI.

The chain carries TRBV5-6 and TRBJ2-7; D possibly corresponds to TRBD1 (8 bases). The V end lost 4 bases, the J end lost 1 base, and 15 bases lay between the germline ends. CDR1 is SGHDT and CDR2 is YYEEEE in the germline V gene. The CDR3 covers 15 residues. In DNA, the CDR3 is TGTGCCAGCAGCCCGGGGGGACAGGTTTCCTACGAGCAGTACTTC. This encodes CASSPGGQVSYEQYF.

The CDR3 region is CASSGGTSSGNTIYF. Written as DNA, the CDR3 is TGTGCCAGCAGCGGCGGGACCTCCTCTGGAAACACCATATATTTT. The chain uses TRBV5-4 and TRBJ1-3; D perhaps matches TRBD1 (5 bases). The V and J ends lost 4 bases and 0 bases respectively, with 11 bases between them. Germline V CDR1 and CDR2: SGHNT, YYREEE (reference sequence). This CDR3 comprises 15 residues.

The V call is TRBV25-1, the J call TRBJ2-3; D possibly corresponds to TRBD1 (5 bases). The ends were cut back, 1 base at V and 1 base at J, with 18 bases in the middle. The CDR3 has 18 amino acids. From germline, CDR1 is MGHDK and CDR2 SYGVNS. DNA of the CDR3: TGTGCCAGCAGTGAATCCAAGGTGCACTTAGGGGGCACAGATACGCAGTATTTT. Translation: CASSESKVHLGGTDTQYF.

V usage is TRBV28 and J usage is TRBJ1-2; possible D gene TRBD1, 6 bases. CDR3 length: 13 amino acids. The V gene's germline CDR1 is MDHEN and CDR2 SYDVKM. The V end was cut by 2 bases, the J end by 8 bases, with 12 bases between. The CDR3 bases are TGTGCCAGCAGTTTAGGGGGCGCGCGGGGCTACACCTTC. Protein sequence: CASSLGGARGYTF.

The chain carries TRBV9 and TRBJ2-1; 14 nucleotides match TRBD2. Trimming at V came to 0 bases and at J to 10 bases, leaving 9 bases not matched to a gene. The germline V gene has CDR1 SGDLS and CDR2 YYNGEE. This CDR3 has 17 amino acids. The CDR3 sequence: CASSVGVSGLAGVEQFF. Here the CDR3 DNA reads TGTGCCAGCAGCGTAGGGGTCTCGGGACTAGCGGGAGTCGAGCAGTTCTTC.

This clone occurred once. The chain couples TRBV6-5 to TRBJ1-1; TRBD1 might be the D (5 bases). V lost 0 bases to trimming and J lost 11 bases, with 16 bases between them. Germline lookup yields CDR1 MNHEY and CDR2 SVGAGI. The CDR3 spans 14 residues. The chain's CDR3 is CASSYSFSQERAFF. As DNA, the CDR3 is TGTGCCAGCAGTTACTCGTTCTCACAGGAAAGGGCTTTCTTT.

The rearrangement uses TRBV5-1 and TRBJ2-2, with 9 bases aligning to TRBD2. The CDR3 has 17 amino acids. Germline values: CDR1 SGHRS, CDR2 YFSETQ. Losses at the gene ends were 6 bases for V and 2 bases for J; bases not matched to a gene: 11. The CDR3 loop is CASTLSRGRANTGELFF. CDR3 sequence (DNA): TGCGCCAGCACTCTCTCTCGCGGGAGGGCCAACACCGGGGAGCTGTTTTTT.

The genes are TRBV5-1 and TRBJ2-2; TRBD1 matches 10 bases. The CDR3 runs 17 residues. V was pared by 3 bases and J by 4 bases, with 9 bases of the junction left unmatched. Looked up from germline, CDR1 is SGHRS and CDR2 is YFSETQ. The CDR3 here is CASSSRDRGTFTGELFF. The CDR3 bases are TGCGCCAGCAGCTCCCGGGACAGGGGTACTTTCACCGGGGAGCTGTTTTTT.

V is TRBV5-1 and J is TRBJ2-5; 7 bases line up with TRBD1. CDR1 and CDR2 (germline): SGHRS, YFSETQ. The CDR3 contains 13 residues. Germline trimming cut 8 bases from V and 2 bases from J; bases unmatched to any gene: 6. CDR3 sequence: CASGDSIQETQYF. In DNA form, the CDR3 reads TGCGCCAGTGGGGACAGCATACAAGAGACCCAGTACTTC.